This T cell receptor (beta chain) was retrieved from a study of Ad26.COV2.S vaccination and SARS-CoV-2 variants. Here immunoSEQ multiplex PCR was the method, and the copy in TCRdb shows in-frame clones only, minus some. The sample lists under 600,000 clones; roughly nine tenths were seen once. The treatment here: around 19 received Ad26.COV2.S at low or high dose, single or two shots; a few received placebo; per-sample allocation not given. At day 63 after the first vaccine or placebo injection, samples were drawn. Boston provided a donor who was an adult aged 18-55 years. Study observations and caveats: Analyses of TCR breadth and depth may have underestimated total T cell responses. Vaccinees showed greater spike-specific TCR breadth than placebo recipients. Those who received vaccine or placebo ended up with similar non-spike TCR breadth.

Turning to this clone: Its antigen is undetermined.

The receptor was isolated from a person between 18 and 60 years old who received the Ad26.COV2.S COVID-19 vaccine or a placebo. The material sequenced was peripheral blood, taken in a trial of Ad26.COV2.S vaccine versus placebo.

The CDR3 coding sequence is TGTGCCAGCAGTTACACACGGCAGGACAGCAATCAGCCCCAGCATTTT. Protein product: CASSYTRQDSNQPQHF. The J gene is TRBJ1-5, the V gene TRBV6-6, with D unresolved. The CDR3 runs 16 residues. Trimming pared 2 bases from V and 1 base from J, leaving 12 bases between. The germline gives CDR1 MNHNY, CDR2 SVGAGI (reference sequence).